The 27 T cell receptor beta chains listed next were all sequenced from one sample in a study of blood T cells in healthy people across ages (dated by TCRdb to the mid-2010s). The library came from 5' RACE. For sequencing, an Illumina HiSeq 2500 was employed. A second about 7 to 11 cycle PCR used a sample-barcoded 5' primer and a J-beta primer mix. In TCRdb, the public reads were trimmed at Q25 with fastp and aligned with MiXCR, with productive beta chains retained. Rows with a matching CDR3 protein are joined into one entry that keeps the most common DNA and genes. This sample has over 500,000 distinct CDR3 sequences in its table, and roughly half of those were observed once. The top ten clones comprise roughly 14% of the sample. Sequencing used blood. Receptors originate from a woman aged 80 or older in good health.

This clonotype has a count of ten or more. This rearrangement joins TRBV20-1 to TRBJ2-1, with 11 nucleotides matching TRBD2. Germline CDR1 and CDR2: DFQATT and SNEGSKA (reference sequence). The CDR3 consists of 16 residues. After removal of 5 bases from V and 0 bases from J, the junction contained 6 bases not matched to a gene. The CDR3 sequence is CSAGSGLAVSYNEQFF. The CDR3 region has the DNA TGCAGTGCTGGCTCGGGACTAGCGGTCTCCTACAATGAGCAGTTCTTC.

The chain combines TRBV5-1 with TRBJ2-4, with D perhaps being TRBD1 or TRBD2 (6 bases each). The end of the DNA aligns better with TRBJ2-5, so the J call may be wrong. The CDR3 consists of 14 residues. CDR1 is SGHRS, CDR2 YFSETQ, per germline. CDR3 bases: TGCGCCAGCAGCTTGGAGGGGGGAAAAGAGACCCAGTACTTC. This gives the protein CASSLEGGKETQYF.

This clonotype was seen a few times. This chain links TRBV9 with TRBJ1-2; 8 nucleotides agree with TRBD1. J gave up 4 bases and V 2 bases, and 13 bases lay outside the gene matches. The length of the CDR3 is 17 residues. CDR1 and CDR2 from the germline V gene are SGDLS and YYNGEE. In nucleotides, the CDR3 is TGTGCCAGCAGCGTCCTTCCTACAGGGGGGAAGGTCTATGGCTACACCTTC. Protein: CASSVLPTGGKVYGYTF.

Many counts were recorded for this clonotype. This chain uses TRBV20-1 with TRBJ2-4; D possibly corresponds to TRBD2 (5 bases). Trimming cost V 0 bases and J 7 bases, with 10 bases left between them. CDR1 is DFQATT and CDR2 is SNEGSKA in the germline V gene (reference sequence). CDR3 length: 13 residues. The DNA of the CDR3 is TGCAGTGCTAGAGATCCTAGCCGGAACATTCAGTACTTC. This sequence encodes CSARDPSRNIQYF.

On this clonotype itself: This may be a read error: a much more frequent sequence differs by one nucleotide. The V call is TRBV24-1, the J call TRBJ2-1; D unclear. TRBJ2-7 matches the DNA end more closely, so the J call is doubtful. This CDR3 region has 12 residues. Germline assignment: CDR1 KGHDR and CDR2 SFDVKD. CDR3 loop: CATSGPINEQYF. In DNA, the CDR3 is TGTGCCACCAGCGGACCTATCAATGAGCAGTACTTC.

The rearrangement uses TRBV2 and TRBJ1-5; D might be TRBD1 (6 bases). CDR1 and CDR2 from the germline V gene are SNHLY and FYNNEI. This CDR3 has 17 residues. V lost 5 bases and J lost 4, with 21 bases in between. This chain's CDR3 is CASSTDPPGAGNQPQHF. In nucleotides, the CDR3 is TGTGCCAGCAGTACGGACCCCCCGGGGGCAGGGAATCAGCCCCAGCATTTT. The whole variable domain, remainder taken from reference TRBV2 and TRBJ1-5, is EPEVTQTPSHQVTQMGQEVILRCVPISNHLYFYWYRQILGQKVEFLVSFYNNEISEKSEIFDDQFSVERPDGSNFTLKIRSTKLEDSAMYFCASSTDPPGAGNQPQHFGDGTRLSIL.

The chain links TRBV15 to TRBJ2-5; D gene ambiguous. CDR3 length equals 14 residues. Germline values: CDR1 LNHNV, CDR2 YYDKDF (reference sequence). V dropped 0 bases and J dropped 4 bases, with 9 bases sitting between them. CDR3 protein: CATSREQAAETQYF. The CDR3 nucleotides are TGTGCCACCAGCAGAGAGCAGGCAGCAGAGACCCAGTACTTC.

About this clonotype itself: A read error may be the cause here, since a much bigger clone is one base away. The chain couples TRBV27 to TRBJ2-7; possibly TRBD1 or TRBD2 for D (5 bases each). This CDR3 comprises 14 residues. The V gene's germline CDR1 is MNHEY and CDR2 SMNVEV (reference sequence). As DNA, the CDR3 is TGTGCCAGCCCCACCGCCTGGGACGAGTACGGGCAGTACTTC. Encoded protein: CASPTAWDEYGQYF.

V usage is TRBV20-1 and J usage is TRBJ1-6; D remains unclear. In germline, CDR1 is DFQATT, CDR2 SNEGSKA (reference sequence). This CDR3 comprises 13 residues. The ends were cut back, 6 bases at V and 7 bases at J, with 13 bases in the middle. CDR3 nucleotide sequence: TGCAGTGCCCTCAACCCACCCAATTCACCCCTCCACTTT. Translated, it gives CSALNPPNSPLHF.

The chain joins TRBV29-1 to TRBJ1-1; 9 bases agree with TRBD1. Per germline, CDR1 SQVTM and CDR2 ANQGSEA. This CDR3 region has 15 residues. V shed 0 bases and J 0 bases; nucleotides not matched to a gene: 2. The CDR3 DNA is TGCAGCGTTGAAGATGGGACAGGGATGAACACTGAAGCTTTCTTT. Protein product: CSVEDGTGMNTEAFF.

A word on this clonotype: It may be a read error: a sequence one base away is much more abundant. This chain joins TRBV12-3 or TRBV12-4 and TRBJ2-7, with TRBD2 identical over 10 bases. The length of the CDR3 is 16 residues. V gave up 7 bases and J gave up 7 bases; unmatched junction bases: 16. The CDR3 protein is CASTPLAGEFGNEQYF. In nucleotides, the CDR3 is TGTGCCAGCACCCCTCTAGCGGGAGAGTTCGGCAATGAGCAGTACTTC.

The rearrangement joins TRBV29-1 to TRBJ2-2, with 7 nucleotides matching TRBD1. Germline values: CDR1 SQVTM, CDR2 ANQGSEA. The CDR3 is 13 residues long. With 7 bases clipped from V and 5 bases from J, the junction kept 7 bases outside the gene matches. The DNA of the CDR3 is TGCAGCGGCCGGGACAGAGAAACCGGGGAGCTGTTTTTT. Its translation: CSGRDRETGELFF.

This clonotype appeared many times. The V and J genes are TRBV10-3 and TRBJ2-7; 7 nucleotides line up with TRBD1. Germline V gene data show CDR1 as ENHRY and CDR2 as SYGVKD. The CDR3 length is 17 residues. With V trimmed by 3 bases and J by 1 base, 12 bases remained unmatched. The CDR3 loop reads CAISEVGALGQSYEQYF. The CDR3 nucleotides are TGTGCCATCAGTGAAGTTGGGGCTTTGGGACAGTCCTACGAGCAGTACTTC.

The chain recombines TRBV5-6 with TRBJ2-5; 9 bases fit TRBD2. CDR3 size: 15 residues. J lost 4 bases, V lost 7 bases, and 11 bases had no gene match. The germline V gene has CDR1 SGHDT and CDR2 YYEEEE. Here the CDR3 reads CASATLAGGRETQYF. CDR3 in DNA: TGTGCCAGCGCTACCCTCGCGGGAGGGAGAGAGACCCAGTACTTC.

The chain has TRBV4-1 and TRBJ2-1, with 12 bases that match TRBD2. CDR1 and CDR2 from the germline V gene are MGHRA and YSYEKL. This CDR3 has 17 residues. Unmatched junction bases numbered 8, after V lost 5 bases and J lost 3 bases. This CDR3 is CASSSSGLAGIYNEQFF. DNA for the CDR3: TGCGCCAGCAGCTCCTCCGGACTAGCGGGGATCTACAATGAGCAGTTCTTC.

V is TRBV27 and J is TRBJ2-1; D call uncertain. Trimming removed 6 bases at V and 9 bases at J, with 9 bases between. From germline, CDR1 is MNHEY and CDR2 SMNVEV (reference sequence). CDR3 length: 11 residues. CDR3 DNA: TGTGCCAGCAGGTGTTTTGGTGAGCAGTTCTTC. Translating gives CASRCFGEQFF.

A single count supports this clonotype. A much larger clonotype is one base distant, so this may be a read error. V is TRBV14 and J is TRBJ1-1; D ambiguous. Trimming took off 1 base at V and 4 bases at J, with 7 bases between the two ends. The CDR3 loop spans 13 amino acids. Germline loops: CDR1 SGHDN, CDR2 FVKESK. This CDR3 is CASSQVGGTEAFF. DNA for the CDR3: TGTGCCAGCAGCCAAGTGGGAGGCACTGAAGCTTTCTTT.

This clonotype was recorded at least ten times. Written as DNA, the CDR3 is TGTGCCAGCAGTGAAAATGGGGCAGGGGGCCATGAGCAGTTCTTC. It yields the protein CASSENGAGGHEQFF. The chain links TRBV6-1 to TRBJ2-1; 8 bases are shared with TRBD1. The V segment lost 2 bases and the J segment 8 bases; nucleotides outside the gene matches: 8. The CDR3 loop spans 15 amino acids. CDR1 is MNHNS, CDR2 SASEGT, per germline.

In nucleotides, the CDR3 is TGCAGTGCTTTAGCGGGGGTGATATACAATGAGCAGTTCTTC. Translated, it gives CSALAGVIYNEQFF. This sequence joins TRBV20-1 and TRBJ2-1, with TRBD2 identical over 9 bases. The germline gives CDR1 DFQATT, CDR2 SNEGSKA (reference sequence). The CDR3 has 14 residues. Trimming cost V 5 bases and J 4 bases; bases outside gene matches: 6.

The chain employs TRBV27 and TRBJ2-1; D tentatively reads TRBD1 or TRBD2 (5 bases each). CDR1 and CDR2 (germline): MNHEY, SMNVEV (reference sequence). The CDR3 spans 12 residues. The V and J ends lost 6 bases and 8 bases respectively, with 11 bases between them. CDR3 loop: CASSHGADEQFF. The CDR3 nucleotides read TGTGCCAGCAGCCACGGGGCTGATGAGCAGTTCTTC.

This chain joins TRBV2 and TRBJ2-4; D gene uncertain. The J call may be incorrect, as the DNA end agrees better with TRBJ2-5. The V gene's germline CDR1 is SNHLY and CDR2 FYNNEI. This CDR3 has 13 amino acids. Here the CDR3 DNA reads TGTGCCAGCGGCGGCCAACCTCAAGAGACCCAGTACTTC. Protein: CASGGQPQETQYF.

Turning to this clonotype: A read error is possible here, since a much larger clone lies one base away. The gene calls are TRBV10-3 and TRBJ2-5, with D possibly being TRBD1 or TRBD2 (5 bases each). CDR3 size: 15 residues. CDR1 and CDR2 from the germline V gene are ENHRY and SYGVKD. CDR3 in amino acids: CAISESPSGQGTQYF. In nucleotides, the CDR3 is TGTGCCATCAGTGAGTCCCCAAGCGGACAAGGGACCCAGTACTTC.

A note on this clonotype: A single base separates this from a much larger clone, so it may be a read error. The chain links TRBV14 to TRBJ2-7; 14 positions match TRBD2. The CDR3 totals 15 residues. Per the germline V gene, CDR1 is SGHDN and CDR2 is FVKESK. V trimming: 7 bases; J trimming: 6 bases; junction bases outside the gene matches: 8. Written as DNA, the CDR3 is TGTGCCAGCAACCATCTCGGGACTAGCGGGAGCGAGCAGTACTTC. Protein sequence: CASNHLGTSGSEQYF.

This clonotype was recorded at least ten times. The chain links TRBV12-3 or TRBV12-4 to TRBJ2-5; 7 positions match TRBD1. With 8 bases clipped from V and 5 bases from J, the junction kept 11 bases outside the gene matches. This CDR3 spans 14 amino acids. The CDR3 region is CASGGWTGSETQYF. The CDR3 DNA reads TGTGCCAGCGGGGGATGGACAGGTTCTGAGACCCAGTACTTC.

This chain joins TRBV5-1 and TRBJ2-2, with TRBD1 matching over 7 bases. J gave up 4 bases and V 1 base, and 4 bases lay outside the gene matches. Germline V gene sequence: CDR1 SGHRS, CDR2 YFSETQ. The CDR3 consists of 15 residues. The chain's CDR3 is CASSLLPGGTGELFF. The CDR3 DNA reads as TGCGCCAGCAGCTTGCTTCCAGGGGGCACCGGGGAGCTGTTTTTT.

In nucleotides, the CDR3 is TGTGCCAGCAGTTACAATCAGGGGGCCTATGGCTACACCTTC. Its translation: CASSYNQGAYGYTF. The V gene is TRBV6-6, the J gene TRBJ1-2; 8 nucleotides match TRBD1. The CDR3 runs 14 residues. The V segment lost 2 bases and the J segment 4 bases; nucleotides outside the gene matches: 3. Germline CDR1 reads MNHNY; CDR2 reads SVGAGI (reference sequence).

In its sample, this clonotype was seen many times. J is TRBJ2-3 and V is TRBV5-1; perhaps TRBD2 as D (5 bases). Trimming stripped 3 bases from V and 9 bases from J, with 11 bases between. This CDR3 comprises 12 residues. From germline, CDR1 is SGHRS and CDR2 YFSETQ. CDR3 region: CASSSEGKTQYF. The CDR3 DNA follows: TGCGCCAGCAGCTCCGAGGGCAAGACGCAGTATTTT.